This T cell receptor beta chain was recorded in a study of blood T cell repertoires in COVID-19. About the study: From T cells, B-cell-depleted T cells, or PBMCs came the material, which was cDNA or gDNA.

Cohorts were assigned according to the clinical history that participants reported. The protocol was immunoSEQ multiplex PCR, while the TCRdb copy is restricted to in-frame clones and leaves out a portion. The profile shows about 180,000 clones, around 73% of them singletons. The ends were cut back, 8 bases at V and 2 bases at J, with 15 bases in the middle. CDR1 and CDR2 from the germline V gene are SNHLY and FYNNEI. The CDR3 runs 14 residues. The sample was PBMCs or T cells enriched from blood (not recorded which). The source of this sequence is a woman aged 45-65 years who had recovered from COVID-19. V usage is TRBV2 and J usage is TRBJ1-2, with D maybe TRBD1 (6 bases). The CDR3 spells CASFRGGANYGYTF. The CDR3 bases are TGTGCCAGCTTTCGGGGGGGCGCGAACTATGGCTACACCTTC.